This T cell receptor (beta chain) was obtained from a study of CD8+ T cells in alopecia areata. About the research overall: Treated patients received oral tofacitinib, 5 to 10 mg twice daily.

Extracted from the samples, RNA was reverse transcribed into cDNA to serve as the sequencing template. Repertoires were generated with immunoSEQ multiplex PCR, while TCRdb's copy carries only in-frame clones and drops some. The data contain 100,000 to 150,000 clones, 45% to 50% of them singletons. Punch biopsies of lesional scalp, plus peripheral blood, were taken from alopecia areata patients. Study-wide results and limits: TCR sharing was clearer in mice than between patients, perhaps partly owing to patient HLA diversity. Especially in alopecia totalis/universalis, lesional scalp showed greater clonality than normal scalp did.

Trimming stripped 6 bases from V and 5 bases from J, with 11 bases between. The CDR3 spans 12 residues. Germline V gene data show CDR1 as SEHNR and CDR2 as FQNEAQ (reference sequence). Comments on this clone: Antigen unknown.

V and J are TRBV7-9 and TRBJ2-7; D call uncertain. The source of this sequence is a human donor with alopecia areata. Sequenced here: CD8+ T cells sorted from blood, sampled at week 0. CDR3: CASSSSPHEQYF. The CDR3 DNA follows: TGTGCCAGCAGTTCCTCTCCGCACGAGCAGTACTTC.